This paragraph reports one T cell receptor beta chain. Its antigen is undetermined. This same CDR3 is encoded by further DNA sequences in the sample. The record originates from a study of cytomegalovirus exposure and HLA in healthy donors. General study findings and limits: Cytomegalovirus-associated status was assigned to around 160 TCR beta chains.

Germline CDR1 and CDR2: MNHEY and SVGAGI. Trimming took 4 bases from V and 2 from J; bases not matched to a gene: 3. The CDR3 extends over 15 amino acids. The PCR contained 60 Vbeta and 13 Jbeta primers. Produced via immunoSEQ multiplex PCR; TCRdb's table is partial and in-frame only. The sample lists 150,000 to 200,000 clones, approximately 85% occurring once. The chain couples TRBV6-5 to TRBJ1-5; TRBD1 matches at 9 bases. The specimen sequenced was PBMCs. The source of this sequence is a woman in her forties or fifties in good health and CMV-seronegative. The CDR3 coding sequence is TGTGCCAGCAGTTCGCGACAGGGGGGCAATCAGCCCCAGCATTTT. Amino acid sequence: CASSSRQGGNQPQHF.